A single sample gave rise to the 4 T cell receptor beta chains below, sequenced in a study of T cell responses to AZD1222 COVID-19 vaccine. Measured with immunoSEQ multiplex PCR; TCRdb has only the in-frame clones, and not every one. The table shows some 150,000 clones, with 75% to 95% occurring only once. The sequences come from peripheral blood, collected 28 days after the second AZD1222 dose. All receptors come from an adult who received the AZD1222 COVID-19 vaccine.

The CDR3 sequence: CAGETQYF. CDR3 sequence (DNA): TGTGCCGGGGAGACCCAGTACTTC. The J gene is TRBJ2-5, the V gene TRBV30; D not certain. The germline CDR1 and CDR2 sequences are GTSNPN and SVGIG (reference sequence). V was trimmed by 8 bases and J by 5 bases, leaving 3 bases between them. This CDR3 is built from 8 residues.

This clone came up once. This chain connects TRBV24-1 to TRBJ2-7, with D perhaps assigned TRBD1 or TRBD2 (5 bases each). V dropped 0 bases and J dropped 4 bases, with 15 bases sitting between them. The CDR3 sequence is 16 residues long. CDR1 and CDR2 (germline): KGHDR, SFDVKD. This CDR3 reads CATSDLDGAEGYEQYF. CDR3 sequence (DNA): TGTGCCACCAGTGATTTGGACGGGGCCGAGGGGTACGAGCAGTACTTC.

The chain carries TRBV5-1 and TRBJ1-2, with 7 nucleotides matching TRBD1. V dropped 5 bases and J dropped 2; count of bases not matched to a gene: 6. Germline values: CDR1 SGHRS, CDR2 YFSETQ. This CDR3 has 14 amino acids. The CDR3 sequence: CASREGAVNYGYTF. The CDR3 nucleotides are TGCGCCAGCAGGGAGGGGGCGGTGAACTATGGCTACACCTTC.

The rearrangement uses TRBV28 and TRBJ1-5; no clear D. The CDR3 spans 14 residues. V was shortened by 3 bases and J by 3 bases, with 9 bases between the two germline ends. Germline lookup yields CDR1 MDHEN and CDR2 SYDVKM. The CDR3 DNA reads as TGTGCCAGCAGTTTTGGAGGGAACAATCAGCCCCAGCATTTT. Amino acids: CASSFGGNNQPQHF.